Reported below is one T cell receptor beta chain. The sample carries other DNA sequences with the same CDR3. These data come from a study of control samples from healthy donors and cancer patients. The assay was immunoSEQ multiplex PCR, and TCRdb's table has in-frame clones only and misses some. Of some 200,000 clones listed, roughly nine tenths were seen once; the top ten hold approximately 1.4%. Germline values: CDR1 MGHRA, CDR2 YSYEKL. Trimming left V 1 base short and J 0 bases short, with 7 bases between. The CDR3 totals 15 residues. The source material was blood. The V call is TRBV4-1, the J call TRBJ1-5; D unclear. The source of this sequence is a woman in her 30s in good health. CDR3 protein: CASSQGAISNQPQHF. CDR3 nucleotides: TGCGCCAGCAGCCAAGGGGCAATTAGCAATCAGCCCCAGCATTTT.